One and the same sample provided the 31 T cell receptor beta chains below, sequenced in a study of shared clonotypes between healthy human individuals. Naive CD8 cells lacked CD45RO and underwent positive selection for CCR7, leaving out terminally differentiated effector memory CD45RA+ cells. Repertoires were generated with immunoSEQ multiplex PCR, while TCRdb's copy carries only in-frame clones and drops some. The sample includes some 2,000,000 clones, about 94% seen only once; the top ten take 1% to 1.3%. The sample was naive CD8+ T cells sorted from blood. These receptors all stem from a man younger than 35 in good health.

The J gene is TRBJ2-5, the V gene TRBV28; no definite D call. Trimming took 2 bases from V and 2 from J, leaving 6 bases between them. The CDR3 runs to 13 residues. The germline V gene has CDR1 MDHEN and CDR2 SYDVKM. The CDR3 nucleotides are TGTGCCAGCAGTTTAGACTTACAAGAGACCCAGTACTTC. The encoded protein is CASSLDLQETQYF.

The chain has TRBV21-1 and TRBJ2-5; the table's D call of TRBD2 was not tested on the DNA. TRBV21-1 is assigned pseudogene status. The CDR3 spans 16 residues. CDR3 bases: TGTGCCAGCAGCAAATTAGCGGGAGGGCGGGAAGAGACCCAGTACTTC. Its protein is CASSKLAGGREETQYF.

The chain links TRBV6-5 to TRBJ2-1; 10 nucleotides line up with TRBD1. This CDR3 has 16 amino acids. J gave up 6 bases and V 2 bases, and 7 bases lay outside the gene matches. Germline values: CDR1 MNHEY, CDR2 SVGAGI. The CDR3 region is CASSYDEGQGINEQFF. The DNA of the CDR3 is TGTGCCAGCAGTTACGACGAGGGACAGGGGATCAATGAGCAGTTCTTC.

This chain links TRBV9 with TRBJ2-5; TRBD2 matches 8 bases. With V trimmed by 4 bases and J by 1 base, 6 bases remained unmatched. The germline gives CDR1 SGDLS, CDR2 YYNGEE. The length of the CDR3 is 15 residues. The CDR3 DNA reads TGTGCCAGCAGCCCCGGGGGGGCGCCCCAAGAGACCCAGTACTTC. This codes for CASSPGGAPQETQYF.

This chain's CDR3 is CASSPGHINTGELFF. Here the CDR3 DNA reads TGTGCCAGCAGTCCGGGACATATCAACACCGGGGAGCTGTTTTTT. The chain joins TRBV6-5 to TRBJ2-2; perhaps TRBD1 as D (6 bases). The CDR3 spans 15 residues. V lost 5 bases, J lost 2 bases, and 12 bases lay in between. From germline, CDR1 is MNHEY and CDR2 SVGAGI.

This sequence joins TRBV19 and TRBJ1-2; 8 nucleotides align to TRBD1. CDR3 length: 12 residues. V gave up 4 bases and J gave up 6 bases; unmatched junction bases: 1. The germline gives CDR1 LNHDA, CDR2 SQIVND (reference sequence). The CDR3 loop is CASSKDRDGYTF. CDR3 in DNA: TGTGCCAGTAGTAAGGACAGGGATGGCTACACCTTC. Using reference TRBV19 and TRBJ1-2 for the parts outside the CDR3, the full variable domain is DGGITQSPKYLFRKEGQNVTLSCEQNLNHDAMYWYRQDPGQGLRLIYYSQIVNDFQKGDIAEGYSVSREKKESFPLTVTSAQKNPTAFYLCASSKDRDGYTFGSGTRLTVV.

The V gene is TRBV28, the J gene TRBJ2-1; TRBD2 is a possible D gene (5 bases). Germline V gene sequence: CDR1 MDHEN, CDR2 SYDVKM. V lost 7 bases, J lost 2 bases, and 12 bases lay in between. CDR3 size: 14 residues. As DNA, the CDR3 is TGTGCCAGCACAAGCGCGGAGGCCTACAATGAGCAGTTCTTC. Protein product: CASTSAEAYNEQFF. Together with reference TRBV28 and TRBJ2-1, the CDR3 gives the full variable domain: DVKVTQSSRYLVKRTGEKVFLECVQDMDHENMFWYRQDPGLGLRLIYFSYDVKMKEKGDIPEGYSVSREKKERFSLILESASTNQTSMYLCASTSAEAYNEQFFGPGTRLTVL.

The chain has TRBV19 and TRBJ2-1; D is possibly TRBD1 or TRBD2 (6 bases each). The CDR3 sequence is 15 residues long. Germline V lookup: CDR1 LNHDA, CDR2 SQIVND (reference sequence). The germline V and J ends were trimmed by 1 base and 8 bases, with 15 bases remaining between them. As DNA, the CDR3 is TGTGCCAGTAGTATAGCAAACGGGGGCCGGGATGAGCAGTTCTTC. Translation gives CASSIANGGRDEQFF. The whole variable domain, remainder taken from reference TRBV19 and TRBJ2-1, is DGGITQSPKYLFRKEGQNVTLSCEQNLNHDAMYWYRQDPGQGLRLIYYSQIVNDFQKGDIAEGYSVSREKKESFPLTVTSAQKNPTAFYLCASSIANGGRDEQFFGPGTRLTVL.

This rearrangement joins TRBV6-5 to TRBJ1-2; D is perhaps TRBD1 (6 bases). Trimming left V 0 bases short and J 14 bases short, with 13 bases between. Germline CDR1 is MNHEY and CDR2 is SVGAGI. The CDR3 totals 12 residues. CDR3 nucleotide sequence: TGTGCCAGCAGTTACTCGGGACAAGGGTTTACCTTC. This sequence encodes CASSYSGQGFTF.

The rearrangement joins TRBV10-3 to TRBJ2-1; D is possibly TRBD1 or TRBD2 (5 bases each). The CDR3 runs 12 residues. The V end was cut by 9 bases, the J end by 3 bases, with 9 bases between. Germline V CDR1 and CDR2: ENHRY, SYGVKD. In nucleotides, the CDR3 is TGTGCCATTCAGGGAGACTACAATGAGCAGTTCTTC. This gives the protein CAIQGDYNEQFF.

The CDR3 sequence is CASSVTGLSGYNEQFF. The CDR3 nucleotides read TGTGCCAGCAGCGTGACAGGGTTGTCGGGGTACAATGAGCAGTTCTTC. The chain uses TRBV5-4 and TRBJ2-1; 7 positions match TRBD1. The germline CDR1 and CDR2 sequences are SGHNT and YYREEE (reference sequence). This CDR3 has 16 amino acids. The V and J ends lost 4 bases and 4 bases, in that order; junction bases with no gene match: 11.

The CDR3 sequence is CAGSTWGELFF. Here the CDR3 DNA reads TGTGCCGGATCGACGTGGGGGGAGCTGTTTTTT. This chain links TRBV6-5 with TRBJ2-2, with D uncertain. This CDR3 is 11 amino acids long. Germline assignment: CDR1 MNHEY and CDR2 SVGAGI. Deletions cut 11 bases from V and 8 bases from J, with 12 bases between.

The V gene is TRBV2, the J gene TRBJ1-1; TRBD1 matches at 7 bases. V trimming: 3 bases; J trimming: 4 bases; junction bases outside the gene matches: 5. From germline, CDR1 is SNHLY and CDR2 FYNNEI. The CDR3 loop spans 14 amino acids. The CDR3 is CASSEQGDGTEAFF. The CDR3, as DNA: TGTGCCAGCAGTGAGCAGGGGGATGGCACTGAAGCTTTCTTT.

The chain is built from TRBV2 and TRBJ1-6, with D possibly TRBD1 on 5 matching bases. V lost 1 base and J 7 bases, leaving 11 bases between the germline ends. The CDR3 has 15 residues. Germline assignment: CDR1 SNHLY and CDR2 FYNNEI. CDR3 sequence (DNA): TGTGCCAGCAGTGAAGAGTGGGACTGGAATTCACCCCTCCACTTT. This gives the protein CASSEEWDWNSPLHF.

This chain connects TRBV27 to TRBJ2-2; 9 positions match TRBD2. The germline gives CDR1 MNHEY, CDR2 SMNVEV (reference sequence). The CDR3 loop spans 17 amino acids. The junction had 9 bases not matched to a gene; V was cut back by 6 bases and J by 1 base. In DNA form, the CDR3 reads TGTGCCAGCAGCCCCTCTAGCGGGGACCTGAACACCGGGGAGCTGTTTTTT. It yields the protein CASSPSSGDLNTGELFF.

The chain recombines TRBV15 with TRBJ2-5; D gene unclear. V was shortened by 1 base and J by 2 bases, with 14 bases between the two germline ends. The CDR3 contains 16 residues. Germline V lookup: CDR1 LNHNV, CDR2 YYDKDF (reference sequence). The CDR3 region is CATSRGEEIGQETQYF. As DNA, the CDR3 is TGTGCCACCAGCAGAGGCGAGGAGATAGGGCAAGAGACCCAGTACTTC.

The chain employs TRBV28 and TRBJ1-3; 7 bases fit TRBD1. The CDR3 length is 16 residues. Germline CDR1 reads MDHEN; CDR2 reads SYDVKM. Trimming removed 3 bases from V and 4 bases from J; junction bases left unmatched: 9. CDR3: CASSLYRGSRGNTIYF. CDR3 in DNA: TGTGCCAGCAGTTTGTACAGGGGAAGTAGAGGAAACACCATATATTTT.

This clone came up once. This sequence joins TRBV2 and TRBJ2-3; 8 nucleotides agree with TRBD2. With V trimmed by 0 bases and J by 2 bases, 7 bases remained unmatched. The CDR3 has 17 amino acids. Looked up from germline, CDR1 is SNHLY and CDR2 is FYNNEI. CDR3 protein: CASSEASSGSLTDTQYF. CDR3 sequence (DNA): TGTGCCAGCAGTGAAGCGTCTAGCGGGTCCCTCACAGATACGCAGTATTTT.

J is TRBJ2-3 and V is TRBV6-1; D is unresolved. Trimming removed 1 base from V and 10 bases from J, with 9 bases in between. Looked up from germline, CDR1 is MNHNS and CDR2 is SASEGT. This CDR3 comprises 12 residues. In DNA, the CDR3 is TGTGCCAGCAGTGAAGAAATCCCTGCGCAGTATTTT. Translating gives CASSEEIPAQYF.

On this clone: The same CDR3 can be traced to other DNA sequences in this sample. The chain has TRBV4-1 and TRBJ2-2, with 9 bases matching TRBD2. The CDR3 sequence is 16 residues long. Trimming at V came to 0 bases and at J to 5 bases, leaving 4 bases not matched to a gene. The germline V gene has CDR1 MGHRA and CDR2 YSYEKL. Here the CDR3 reads CASSQESGGWTGELFF. CDR3 DNA: TGCGCCAGCAGCCAAGAGAGCGGGGGGTGGACCGGGGAGCTGTTTTTT.

This chain joins TRBV29-1 and TRBJ1-4; no clear D gene. V was shortened by 7 bases and J by 7 bases, with 13 bases between the two germline ends. The germline gives CDR1 SQVTM, CDR2 ANQGSEA. The CDR3 runs to 12 residues. The CDR3 nucleotides are TGCAGCGCGGACCTCGAGGGTGAAAAACTGTTTTTT. This codes for CSADLEGEKLFF.

Regarding this clone: The same CDR3 arises from other DNA sequences in this sample as well. The rearrangement links TRBV2 to TRBJ2-7; TRBD2 agrees at 9 bases. J was trimmed by 2 bases and V by 5 bases; bases with no gene match: 1. The V gene's germline CDR1 is SNHLY and CDR2 FYNNEI. The CDR3 consists of 13 residues. CDR3 in amino acids: CASSLAGPYEQYF. DNA of the CDR3: TGTGCCAGCAGTCTAGCGGGGCCCTACGAGCAGTACTTC. The full variable domain, completed using reference TRBV2 and TRBJ2-7, is EPEVTQTPSHQVTQMGQEVILRCVPISNHLYFYWYRQILGQKVEFLVSFYNNEISEKSEIFDDQFSVERPDGSNFTLKIRSTKLEDSAMYFCASSLAGPYEQYFGPGTRLTVT.

This clone occurred once. V is TRBV6-5 and J is TRBJ1-2; 9 positions match TRBD1. There are 13 residues in the CDR3. Germline V lookup: CDR1 MNHEY, CDR2 SVGAGI. With 6 bases clipped from V and 13 bases from J, the junction kept 12 bases outside the gene matches. CDR3 residues: CASSPGTGLVLTF. In DNA, the CDR3 is TGTGCCAGCAGCCCAGGGACAGGGTTGGTGCTCACCTTC.

About this clone itself: Within the sample, other DNA sequences also encode this same CDR3. CDR3 residues: CASSQASRETQYF. DNA of the CDR3: TGCGCCAGCAGCCAAGCTAGCCGGGAGACCCAGTACTTC. The chain has TRBV4-1 and TRBJ2-5; the D gene is possibly TRBD2 (5 bases). The germline V gene encodes CDR1 MGHRA and CDR2 YSYEKL. This CDR3 comprises 13 residues. The germline V and J ends were trimmed by 1 base and 5 bases, with 8 bases remaining between them.

The rearrangement links TRBV5-6 to TRBJ2-7; D is unclear. Trimming cost V 2 bases and J 7 bases, with 10 bases left between them. CDR3 length: 12 amino acids. CDR1 and CDR2 from the germline V gene are SGHDT and YYEEEE. The chain's CDR3 is CASSFGAGEQYF. CDR3 bases: TGTGCCAGCAGCTTCGGCGCTGGAGAGCAGTACTTC.

CDR3 sequence reads: CAWSVERNEQFF. The CDR3 DNA is TGTGCCTGGAGTGTAGAAAGGAATGAGCAGTTCTTC. The chain has TRBV30 and TRBJ2-1, with no clear D. This CDR3 spans 12 amino acids. The V and J ends lost 0 bases and 7 bases respectively, with 7 bases between them. Germline values: CDR1 GTSNPN, CDR2 SVGIG (reference sequence).

The genes are TRBV6-5 and TRBJ1-4, with a weak D call TRBD1 (6 bases). V dropped 6 bases and J dropped 12 bases, with 23 bases sitting between them. The germline V gene encodes CDR1 MNHEY and CDR2 SVGAGI. The CDR3 loop spans 15 amino acids. The CDR3 bases are TGTGCCAGCAGCCTCGGCCGGGAGGGGGGCCCAGAACTGTTTTTT. Amino acids: CASSLGREGGPELFF.

The genes are TRBV29-1 and TRBJ2-1, with 9 bases identical to TRBD2. This CDR3 comprises 14 residues. The V gene's germline CDR1 is SQVTM and CDR2 ANQGSEA. J was trimmed by 2 bases and V by 5 bases; bases with no gene match: 4. The CDR3 spells CSVSGTSTYNEQFF. CDR3 nucleotide sequence: TGCAGCGTTTCCGGGACTAGCACCTACAATGAGCAGTTCTTC.

This clone came up once. The CDR3 region is CASTPWGETVITEAFF. CDR3 nucleotides: TGTGCCAGCACCCCATGGGGGGAGACTGTGATCACTGAAGCTTTCTTT. This chain joins TRBV13 and TRBJ1-1, with D tentatively TRBD1 (5 bases). The CDR3 is 16 amino acids. V lost 7 bases and J 4 bases, leaving 22 bases between the germline ends. The V gene's germline CDR1 is PRHDT and CDR2 FYEKMQ (reference sequence).

V and J are TRBV10-3 and TRBJ2-7; 10 bases are shared with TRBD1. V shed 10 bases and J 7 bases; nucleotides not matched to a gene: 13. CDR1 and CDR2 (germline): ENHRY, SYGVKD. The CDR3 extends over 14 amino acids. CDR3: CATNAGTGVSEQYF. The CDR3 region has the DNA TGTGCCACTAACGCCGGGACAGGGGTCTCTGAGCAGTACTTC.

Concerning this clone itself: Relative to the germline gene, one junction end is altered; a read error may explain this. V and J are TRBV13 and TRBJ2-7; 8 bases agree with TRBD2. The CDR3 is 16 amino acids. Per the germline V gene, CDR1 is PRHDT and CDR2 is FYEKMQ (reference sequence). The chain's CDR3 is CASSLAGGAISYEQYF. The CDR3 DNA reads TGTGCCAGCAGTTTAGCCGGGGGGGCCATCTCCTACGAGCAGTACTTC.